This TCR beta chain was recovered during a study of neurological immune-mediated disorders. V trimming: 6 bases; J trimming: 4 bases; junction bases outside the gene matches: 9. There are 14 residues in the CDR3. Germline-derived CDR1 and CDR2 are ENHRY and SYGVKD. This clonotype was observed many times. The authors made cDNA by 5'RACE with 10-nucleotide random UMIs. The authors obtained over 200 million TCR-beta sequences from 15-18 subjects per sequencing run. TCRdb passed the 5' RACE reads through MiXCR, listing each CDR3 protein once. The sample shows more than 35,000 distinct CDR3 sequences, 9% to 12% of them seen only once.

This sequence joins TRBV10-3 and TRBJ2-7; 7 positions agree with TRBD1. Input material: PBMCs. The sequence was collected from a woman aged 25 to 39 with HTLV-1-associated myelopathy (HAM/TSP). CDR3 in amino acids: CAISPGQALYEQYF. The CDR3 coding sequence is TGTGCCATCAGCCCTGGACAGGCCCTATACGAGCAGTACTTC.